The 29 T cell receptor beta chains in this list originate from one sample, sequenced in a study of OX40 agonist ivuxolimab in advanced cancers. Assay: immunoSEQ multiplex PCR; the TCRdb copy retains only in-frame clones and omits some. The sample carries about 58,000 clones, more than 70% recorded once. Sequencing was performed on CD4+ or CD8+ T cells sorted from blood, taken in a trial of the OX40 agonist ivuxolimab. The receptors derive from an adult with an advanced solid tumor such as melanoma, head and neck, liver or kidney cancer.

The V call is TRBV5-1, the J call TRBJ1-3; no clear D. The CDR3 contains 15 residues. Trimming left V 1 base short and J 0 bases short, with 8 bases between. Germline loops: CDR1 SGHRS, CDR2 YFSETQ. CDR3 in DNA: TGCGCCAGCAGCTTGACCGCGAGCTCTGGAAACACCATATATTTT. Translated: CASSLTASSGNTIYF.

The genes are TRBV6-1 and TRBJ2-7; D possibly corresponds to TRBD1 (6 bases). Trimming removed 6 bases from V and 4 bases from J, with 16 bases in between. The germline CDR1 and CDR2 sequences are MNHNS and SASEGT. This CDR3 comprises 14 residues. The CDR3 reads CASRGNRDLYEQYF. The CDR3 nucleotides read TGTGCCAGCAGGGGGAACAGGGATCTTTACGAGCAGTACTTC.

The chain combines TRBV18 with TRBJ1-5; D is unclear. The CDR3 is made up of 17 amino acids. Germline CDR1 KGHSH, CDR2 LQKENI. The germline V and J ends were trimmed by 2 bases and 1 base, with 15 bases remaining between them. CDR3 DNA: TGTGCCAGCTCACCAAGCACTACCGTGAGAAGCAATCAGCCCCAGCATTTT. This translates into CASSPSTTVRSNQPQHF.

The J gene is TRBJ1-6, the V gene TRBV15, with D maybe TRBD1 (6 bases). This CDR3 contains 15 residues. V dropped 0 bases and J dropped 9 bases, with 12 bases sitting between them. Germline CDR1 and CDR2: LNHNV and YYDKDF (reference sequence). The CDR3 loop is CATSRDFNRVSPLHF. CDR3 nucleotide sequence: TGTGCCACCAGCAGAGACTTCAACAGGGTTTCACCCCTCCACTTT.

The chain carries TRBV4-2 and TRBJ1-5; the D gene is possibly TRBD1 (5 bases). V was cut by 3 bases and J by 3 bases, with 12 bases left in between. The germline V gene encodes CDR1 LGHNA and CDR2 YNFKEQ. The CDR3 length is 15 residues. This CDR3 is CASSQQGEFNQPQHF. For the CDR3, the DNA is TGTGCCAGCAGCCAGCAGGGAGAATTCAATCAGCCCCAGCATTTT.

Here the CDR3 reads CASSYNTGTGAEQYF. The CDR3 coding sequence is TGCGCCAGCAGTTATAACACCGGGACAGGGGCCGAGCAGTACTTC. The chain uses TRBV5-1 and TRBJ2-7; 10 positions agree with TRBD1. Germline V gives CDR1 SGHRS, CDR2 YFSETQ. This CDR3 contains 15 residues. V trimming: 5 bases; J trimming: 6 bases; junction bases outside the gene matches: 11.

V usage is TRBV9 and J usage is TRBJ2-1; TRBD2 aligns across 8 bases. Germline CDR1 SGDLS, CDR2 YYNGEE. After removal of 4 bases from V and 3 bases from J, the junction contained 6 bases not matched to a gene. The CDR3 contains 15 residues. CDR3 sequence (DNA): TGTGCCAGCAGCCCAACTAGCGGCAACTACAATGAGCAGTTCTTC. This translates into CASSPTSGNYNEQFF.

The sample holds one count of this clone. The chain is built from TRBV7-2 and TRBJ1-2; D not certain. The length of the CDR3 is 15 residues. Germline CDR1 is SGHTA and CDR2 is FQGNSA. Trimming shortened V by 5 bases and J by 2 bases, and 15 bases separated the two germline ends. As DNA, the CDR3 is TGTGCCAGCAGCCCTTACCGGGTAGCAAACTATGGCTACACCTTC. It codes for CASSPYRVANYGYTF.

The V gene is TRBV7-2, the J gene TRBJ2-5; 8 nucleotides match TRBD2. The CDR3 covers 15 residues. The V gene's germline CDR1 is SGHTA and CDR2 FQGNSA. The V gene end was trimmed by 4 bases and the J gene end by 6 bases; junction bases not matched to a gene: 10. The CDR3 DNA reads TGTGCCAGCAGCTCCCCCGGGACTAGGAAAAAGACCCAGTACTTC. It is translated as CASSSPGTRKKTQYF. Looking up the rest from reference TRBV7-2 and TRBJ2-5 gives the full variable domain: GAGVSQSPSNKVTEKGKDVELRCDPISGHTALYWYRQSLGQGLEFLIYFQGNSAPDKSGLPSDRFSAERTGGSVSTLTIQRTQQEDSAVYLCASSSPGTRKKTQYFGPGTRLLVL.

The chain is built from TRBV19 and TRBJ2-1, with 7 bases aligning to TRBD2. The CDR3 loop spans 16 amino acids. Unmatched junction bases numbered 9, after V lost 5 bases and J lost 2 bases. Germline assignment: CDR1 LNHDA and CDR2 SQIVND (reference sequence). The CDR3 DNA reads TGTGCCAGTAGTTTCGAGAGCGGGGTCGCCTACAATGAGCAGTTCTTC. Translated, it gives CASSFESGVAYNEQFF.

The chain has TRBV2 and TRBJ1-2, with 9 bases matching TRBD1. CDR1 and CDR2 (germline): SNHLY, FYNNEI. V lost 4 bases and J lost 5; bases outside the gene matches: 2. The CDR3 covers 13 residues. The CDR3 protein is CASSGTGVYGYTF. In nucleotides, the CDR3 is TGTGCCAGCAGTGGGACAGGGGTATATGGCTACACCTTC.

V gene TRBV6-5 combines with J gene TRBJ1-1; D not resolved. The V end was cut by 2 bases, the J end by 5 bases, with 9 bases between. This CDR3 is 13 amino acids long. Germline assignment: CDR1 MNHEY and CDR2 SVGAGI. The CDR3 DNA sequence: TGTGCCAGCAGTTACGGAGGGAGGACTGAAGCTTTCTTT. Protein product: CASSYGGRTEAFF.

The J gene is TRBJ2-3, the V gene TRBV19, with 14 bases lining up with TRBD2. Germline trimming cut 6 bases from V and 0 bases from J; bases unmatched to any gene: 8. The germline gives CDR1 LNHDA, CDR2 SQIVND (reference sequence). The CDR3 totals 18 residues. The CDR3: CASRRKGLAGASTDTQYF. In nucleotides, the CDR3 is TGTGCCAGTAGAAGAAAGGGACTAGCGGGGGCCAGCACAGATACGCAGTATTTT.

This clone has more than one count but fewer than ten. V gene TRBV18 combines with J gene TRBJ1-2; TRBD1 matches at 10 bases. J lost 1 base, V lost 3 bases, and 2 bases had no gene match. This CDR3 comprises 15 residues. Germline CDR1 is KGHSH and CDR2 is LQKENI. This chain's CDR3 is CASSPWDRGNYGYTF. DNA for the CDR3: TGTGCCAGCTCACCCTGGGACAGGGGTAACTATGGCTACACCTTC.

The V call is TRBV2, the J call TRBJ2-3; tentatively, D is TRBD1 (6 bases). This CDR3 is 15 amino acids long. Between the trimmed V and J ends, which lost 5 bases and 0 bases, there was a span of 12 bases. Germline V gene lookup returns CDR1 SNHLY and CDR2 FYNNEI. The CDR3 reads CASSRQATSTDTQYF. The CDR3 coding sequence is TGTGCCAGCAGTAGACAGGCGACTAGCACAGATACGCAGTATTTT.

This chain connects TRBV9 to TRBJ2-1; possible D gene TRBD2, 6 bases. From germline, CDR1 is SGDLS and CDR2 YYNGEE. This CDR3 is built from 15 residues. Trimming cost V 0 bases and J 1 base, with 8 bases left between them. The CDR3 spells CASSVDGGSYNEQFF. DNA of the CDR3: TGTGCCAGCAGCGTAGATGGGGGGTCCTACAATGAGCAGTTCTTC.

This sequence joins TRBV19 and TRBJ1-2; D call uncertain. The CDR3 runs to 14 residues. In germline, CDR1 is LNHDA, CDR2 SQIVND (reference sequence). Trimming left V 3 bases short and J 7 bases short, with 15 bases between. CDR3 nucleotide sequence: TGTGCCAGTAGTATCGTCTCTGGGCAAGGTGGCTACACCTTC. Translated, it gives CASSIVSGQGGYTF.

The chain has TRBV10-2 and TRBJ1-2, with D perhaps matching TRBD1 (5 bases). The germline V gene has CDR1 WSHSY and CDR2 SAAADI. This CDR3 spans 13 amino acids. Trimming left V 5 bases short and J 4 bases short, with 11 bases between. Here the CDR3 reads CASSPSGTYGYTF. CDR3 coding DNA: TGCGCCAGCAGTCCTTCAGGGACCTATGGCTACACCTTC.

This chain joins TRBV5-5 and TRBJ2-1; 10 bases agree with TRBD2. V was pared by 3 bases and J by 2 bases, with 5 bases of the junction left unmatched. The CDR3 has 16 residues. The germline V gene has CDR1 SGHKS and CDR2 YYEKEE (reference sequence). CDR3 region: CASSSIAGGPYNEQFF. For the CDR3, the DNA is TGTGCCAGCAGCTCTATAGCGGGGGGCCCCTACAATGAGCAGTTCTTC. The whole variable domain, filled in from reference TRBV5-5 and TRBJ2-1, reads DAGVTQSPTHLIKTRGQQVTLRCSPISGHKSVSWYQQVLGQGPQFIFQYYEKEERGRGNFPDRFSARQFPNYSSELNVNALLLGDSALYLCASSSIAGGPYNEQFFGPGTRLTVL.

DNA for the CDR3: TGTGCCAGCAGTGAAGAACGATACACCGGGGAGCTGTTTTTT. Its protein product is CASSEERYTGELFF. This sequence joins TRBV6-1 and TRBJ2-2; D is ambiguous. This CDR3 region has 14 residues. V was cut by 1 base and J by 3 bases, with 6 bases left in between. CDR1 and CDR2 (germline): MNHNS, SASEGT.

V usage is TRBV27 and J usage is TRBJ1-5; TRBD1 might be the D (5 bases). The germline V gene has CDR1 MNHEY and CDR2 SMNVEV (reference sequence). V lost 4 bases to trimming and J lost 11 bases, with 21 bases between them. This CDR3 has 15 residues. This CDR3 is CASSSGGGGGRSQHF. CDR3 in DNA: TGTGCCAGCAGTTCTGGTGGTGGGGGGGGTAGGTCCCAGCATTTT.

The V gene is TRBV18, the J gene TRBJ2-1, with unresolved D. Trimming left V 3 bases short and J 0 bases short, with 9 bases between. The germline CDR1 and CDR2 sequences are KGHSH and LQKENI. CDR3 length: 15 amino acids. Here the CDR3 DNA reads TGTGCCAGCTCACCCCAGACGAGCTCCTACAATGAGCAGTTCTTC. This gives the protein CASSPQTSSYNEQFF.

V usage is TRBV4-3 and J usage is TRBJ1-5, with D uncertain. The CDR3 is made up of 9 amino acids. Germline values: CDR1 LGHNA, CDR2 YSLEER. The CDR3 bases are TGCGGAAAATATCAGCCCCAGCATTTT. It yields the protein CGKYQPQHF.

The J gene is TRBJ1-2, the V gene TRBV15; D gene unclear. The germline V and J ends were trimmed by 0 bases and 4 bases, with 9 bases remaining between them. The germline CDR1 and CDR2 sequences are LNHNV and YYDKDF (reference sequence). The length of the CDR3 is 14 residues. The DNA of the CDR3 is TGTGCCACCAGCAGAGATTACGGACCCTATGGCTACACCTTC. Residues: CATSRDYGPYGYTF.

The genes are TRBV11-3 and TRBJ1-2; no clear D gene. Germline V CDR1 and CDR2: SGHNT, YENEEA. The V end was cut by 5 bases, the J end by 1 base, with 20 bases between. This CDR3 is built from 17 residues. Here the CDR3 DNA reads TGTGCCAGCAGCCTAAGGGTGTGGGCAGGATGTAACTATGGCTACACCTTC. Its protein product is CASSLRVWAGCNYGYTF.

Turning to this clone: An end of the junction differs from the germline gene, which may be a read error. The chain links TRBV19 to TRBJ1-1, with TRBD1 matching over 7 bases. Germline CDR1 reads LNHDA; CDR2 reads SQIVND (reference sequence). CDR3 length: 15 residues. CDR3 protein: CASSQPKGQLPQQSF. The CDR3 DNA is TGTGCCAGTAGTCAACCGAAGGGACAGCTCCCCCAGCAGTCGTTT.

V and J are TRBV11-2 and TRBJ1-5; D remains ambiguous. The CDR3 sequence is 15 residues long. Between the trimmed V and J ends, which lost 5 bases and 1 base, there was a span of 12 bases. From germline, CDR1 is SGHAT and CDR2 FQNNGV. The CDR3 loop is CASSPQVGSNQPQHF. CDR3 DNA: TGTGCCAGCAGCCCCCAGGTAGGGAGCAATCAGCCCCAGCATTTT. Full variable domain (outside the CDR3, taken from reference TRBV11-2 and TRBJ1-5): EAGVAQSPRYKIIEKRQSVAFWCNPISGHATLYWYQQILGQGPKLLIQFQNNGVVDDSQLPKDRFSAERLKGVDSTLKIQPAKLEDSAVYLCASSPQVGSNQPQHFGDGTRLSIL.

The chain employs TRBV11-2 and TRBJ2-5; 10 positions agree with TRBD1. This CDR3 contains 16 residues. Germline assignment: CDR1 SGHAT and CDR2 FQNNGV. J was trimmed by 1 base and V by 5 bases; bases with no gene match: 7. The DNA of the CDR3 is TGTGCCAGCAGCCTGGGGACAGGGGTTTCCCAAGAGACCCAGTACTTC. This codes for CASSLGTGVSQETQYF. Complete variable domain (other parts from reference TRBV11-2 and TRBJ2-5): EAGVAQSPRYKIIEKRQSVAFWCNPISGHATLYWYQQILGQGPKLLIQFQNNGVVDDSQLPKDRFSAERLKGVDSTLKIQPAKLEDSAVYLCASSLGTGVSQETQYFGPGTRLLVL.

The rearrangement links TRBV6-1 to TRBJ1-1; maybe TRBD1 (5 bases). CDR1 is MNHNS, CDR2 SASEGT, per germline. The CDR3 runs to 13 residues. V lost 4 bases and J 1 base, leaving 7 bases between the germline ends. The CDR3 loop reads CASSATANTEAFF. In DNA form, the CDR3 reads TGTGCCAGCAGTGCGACAGCGAACACTGAAGCTTTCTTT.